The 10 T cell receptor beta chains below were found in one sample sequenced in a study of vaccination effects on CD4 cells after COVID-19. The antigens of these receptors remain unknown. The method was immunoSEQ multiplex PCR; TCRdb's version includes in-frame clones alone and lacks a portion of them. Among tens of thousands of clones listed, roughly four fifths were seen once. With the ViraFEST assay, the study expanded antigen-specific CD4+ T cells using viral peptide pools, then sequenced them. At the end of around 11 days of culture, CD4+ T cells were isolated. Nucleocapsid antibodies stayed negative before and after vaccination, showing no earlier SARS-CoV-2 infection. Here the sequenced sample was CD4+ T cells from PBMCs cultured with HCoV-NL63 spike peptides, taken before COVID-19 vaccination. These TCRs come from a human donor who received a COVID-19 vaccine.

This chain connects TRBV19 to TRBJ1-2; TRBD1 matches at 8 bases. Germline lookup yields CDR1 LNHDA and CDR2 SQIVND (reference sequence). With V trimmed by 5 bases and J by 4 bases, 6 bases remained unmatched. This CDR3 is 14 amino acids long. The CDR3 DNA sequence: TGTGCCAGTAGTCCGGGACAGGCCGGCTATGGCTACACCTTC. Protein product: CASSPGQAGYGYTF.

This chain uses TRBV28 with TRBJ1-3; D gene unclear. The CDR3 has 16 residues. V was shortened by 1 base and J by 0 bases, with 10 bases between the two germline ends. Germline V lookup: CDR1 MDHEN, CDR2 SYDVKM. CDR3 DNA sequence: TGTGCCAGCAGTTTATCGGGCCGCAACTCTGGAAACACCATATATTTT. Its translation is CASSLSGRNSGNTIYF.

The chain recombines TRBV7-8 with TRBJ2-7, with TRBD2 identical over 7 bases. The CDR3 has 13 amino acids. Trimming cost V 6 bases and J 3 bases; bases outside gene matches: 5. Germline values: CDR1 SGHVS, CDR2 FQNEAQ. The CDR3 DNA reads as TGTGCCAGCAGTCTCGGGAGGCTCTACGAGCAGTACTTC. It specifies CASSLGRLYEQYF.

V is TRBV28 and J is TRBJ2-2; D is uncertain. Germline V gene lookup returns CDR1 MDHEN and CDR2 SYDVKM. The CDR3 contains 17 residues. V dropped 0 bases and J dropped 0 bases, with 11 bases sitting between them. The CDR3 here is CASSLWGRLTNTGELFF. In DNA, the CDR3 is TGTGCCAGCAGTTTATGGGGCAGGCTAACGAACACCGGGGAGCTGTTTTTT.

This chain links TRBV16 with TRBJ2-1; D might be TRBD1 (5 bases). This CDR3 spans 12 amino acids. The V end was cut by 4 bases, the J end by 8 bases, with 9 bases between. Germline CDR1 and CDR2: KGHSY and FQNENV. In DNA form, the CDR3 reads TGTGCCAGCAGCCCACTCAGGGATGAGCAGTTCTTC. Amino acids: CASSPLRDEQFF.

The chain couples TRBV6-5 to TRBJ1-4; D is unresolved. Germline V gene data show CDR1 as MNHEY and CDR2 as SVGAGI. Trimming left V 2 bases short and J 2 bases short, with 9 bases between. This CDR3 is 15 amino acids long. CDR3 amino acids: CASSYTLGTNEKLFF. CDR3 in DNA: TGTGCCAGCAGTTACACCCTGGGTACTAATGAAAAACTGTTTTTT.

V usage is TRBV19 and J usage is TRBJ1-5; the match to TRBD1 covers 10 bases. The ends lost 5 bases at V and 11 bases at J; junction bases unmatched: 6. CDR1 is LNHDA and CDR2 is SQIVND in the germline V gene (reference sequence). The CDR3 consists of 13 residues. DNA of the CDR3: TGTGCCAGTAGTCGACAGGGGGCATCGGCCCAGCATTTT. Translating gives CASSRQGASAQHF.

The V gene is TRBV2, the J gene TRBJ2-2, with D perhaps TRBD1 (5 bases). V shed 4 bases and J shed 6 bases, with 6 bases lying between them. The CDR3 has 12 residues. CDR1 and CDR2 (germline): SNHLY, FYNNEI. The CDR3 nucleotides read TGTGCCAGCAGTGCAGGGTCCGGGGAGCTGTTTTTT. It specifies CASSAGSGELFF.

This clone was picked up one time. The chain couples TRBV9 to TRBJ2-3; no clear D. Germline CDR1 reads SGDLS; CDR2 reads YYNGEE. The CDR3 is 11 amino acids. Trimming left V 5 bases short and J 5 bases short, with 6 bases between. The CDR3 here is CASSRGDTQYF. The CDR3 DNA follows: TGTGCCAGCAGTAGAGGAGATACGCAGTATTTT.

The CDR3 DNA follows: TGTGCCAGCTCACCAGGGGCAGGGGCCAAAAACATTCAGTACTTC. Residues: CASSPGAGAKNIQYF. The J gene is TRBJ2-4, the V gene TRBV18; D may be TRBD1 (5 bases). In germline, CDR1 is KGHSH, CDR2 LQKENI. The ends were cut back, 2 bases at V and 1 base at J, with 9 bases in the middle. CDR3 length equals 15 residues.